This section outlines one T cell receptor (beta chain) sequence together with its context. Its cognate antigen is unknown. This entry is derived from a study of T cell responses to AZD1222 COVID-19 vaccine. Study outcomes and limitations: Epitopes outside B.1.351 and B.1.1.7 mutated regions reportedly drew nearly half of spike TCRs. Most donors were white British and more were female, and clonal diversity was possibly underestimated.

The junction had 7 bases not matched to a gene; V was cut back by 3 bases and J by 1 base. CDR3 length: 16 residues. Germline-derived CDR1 and CDR2 are MNHEY and SVGAGI. Here immunoSEQ multiplex PCR was the method, and the copy in TCRdb shows in-frame clones only, minus some. The sample holds roughly 150,000 clones; 80% to 90% are singletons and the top ten take about a tenth. Here the sequenced sample was peripheral blood, taken 28 days after the second AZD1222 dose. The TCR comes from an adult who received the AZD1222 COVID-19 vaccine. The rearrangement links TRBV6-5 to TRBJ2-3; TRBD1 agrees at 7 bases. CDR3 in amino acids: CASSYGQVMGTDTQYF. For the CDR3, the DNA is TGTGCCAGCAGTTATGGACAGGTTATGGGCACAGATACGCAGTATTTT.